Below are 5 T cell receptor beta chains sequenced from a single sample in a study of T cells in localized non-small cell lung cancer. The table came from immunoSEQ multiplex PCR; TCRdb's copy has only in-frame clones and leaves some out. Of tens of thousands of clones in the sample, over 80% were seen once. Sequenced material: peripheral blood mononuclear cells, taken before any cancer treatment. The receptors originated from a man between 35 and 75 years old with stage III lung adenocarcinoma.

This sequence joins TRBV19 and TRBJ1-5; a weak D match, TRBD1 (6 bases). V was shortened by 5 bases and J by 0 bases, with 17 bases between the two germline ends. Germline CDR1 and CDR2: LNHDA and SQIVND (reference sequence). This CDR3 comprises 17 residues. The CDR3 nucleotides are TGTGCCAGTAGTCCTGTAGGGGGGCGTTATAGCAATCAGCCCCAGCATTTT. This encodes CASSPVGGRYSNQPQHF.

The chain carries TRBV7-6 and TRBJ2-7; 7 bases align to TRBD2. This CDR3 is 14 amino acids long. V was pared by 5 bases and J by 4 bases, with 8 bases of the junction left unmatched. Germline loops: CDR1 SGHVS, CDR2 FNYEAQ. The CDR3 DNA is TGTGCCAGCAGCATGTGGGGGGGGAGATACGAGCAGTACTTC. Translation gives CASSMWGGRYEQYF.

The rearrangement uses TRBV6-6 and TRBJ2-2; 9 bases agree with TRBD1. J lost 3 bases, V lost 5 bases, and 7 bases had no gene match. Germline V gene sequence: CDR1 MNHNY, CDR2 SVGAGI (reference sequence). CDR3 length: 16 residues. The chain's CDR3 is CASSLRWTGDTGELFF. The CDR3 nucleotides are TGTGCCAGCAGTCTTCGTTGGACAGGGGACACCGGGGAGCTGTTTTTT.

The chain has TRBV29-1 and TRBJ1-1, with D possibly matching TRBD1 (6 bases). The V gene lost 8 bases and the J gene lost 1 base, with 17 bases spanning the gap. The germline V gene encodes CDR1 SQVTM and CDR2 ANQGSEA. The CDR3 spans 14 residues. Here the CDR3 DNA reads TGCAGCTCAGGAGGGGGTACTTCGAACACTGAAGCTTTCTTT. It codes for CSSGGGTSNTEAFF.

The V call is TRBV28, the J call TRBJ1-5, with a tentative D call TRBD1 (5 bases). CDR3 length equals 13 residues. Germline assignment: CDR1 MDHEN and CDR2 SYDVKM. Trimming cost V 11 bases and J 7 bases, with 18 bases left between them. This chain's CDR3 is CAGRGLEGQPQHF. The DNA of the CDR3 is TGTGCCGGACGGGGACTCGAGGGCCAGCCCCAGCATTTT.